The 5 T cell receptor beta chains reported below all come from one sample, sequenced in a study of cytomegalovirus exposure and HLA in healthy donors (TCRdb year 2017). The library was prepared using the immunoSEQ multiplex PCR assay. A mixture of 60 forward primers for TCR Vbeta segments and 13 reverse primers for TCR Jbeta segments was used in the multiplex PCR. TCRdb stores this immuneACCESS table with in-frame sequences only. Part of the clones is absent; in the studies checked, under half of the shortfall reflects unresolved V genes, and no reason is known for the rest. The sample table holds just over 80,000 clones. 1.1% of the sample rests with the top ten. The source material was PBMCs. The source is a woman in her 30s in good health and CMV-seronegative.

The CDR3 DNA sequence: TGTGCCAGCAGCTTAGGACAGGGGAAGGTGTACACTGAAGCTTTCTTT. Its protein is CASSLGQGKVYTEAFF. This rearrangement joins TRBV11-2 to TRBJ1-1; TRBD1 agrees at 8 bases. From germline, CDR1 is SGHAT and CDR2 FQNNGV. With 1 base clipped from V and 3 bases from J, the junction kept 7 bases outside the gene matches. This CDR3 region has 16 residues.

The chain links TRBV6-1 to TRBJ2-7; TRBD2 agrees at 9 bases. Germline CDR1 is MNHNS and CDR2 is SASEGT. V lost 0 bases and J lost 1; bases outside the gene matches: 1. CDR3 size: 15 residues. This CDR3 reads CASSEATSGSYEQYF. The CDR3 DNA follows: TGTGCCAGCAGTGAAGCAACTAGCGGGTCCTACGAGCAGTACTTC.

The chain couples TRBV30 to TRBJ1-2; 7 nucleotides line up with TRBD1. V gave up 3 bases and J gave up 8 bases; unmatched junction bases: 6. The V gene's germline CDR1 is GTSNPN and CDR2 SVGIG (reference sequence). The CDR3 is 12 residues long. The CDR3 DNA sequence: TGTGCCTGGAGGCAGGGACAGAACGGCTACACCTTC. It yields the protein CAWRQGQNGYTF.

The chain is built from TRBV11-2 and TRBJ2-5; the D gene is possibly TRBD2 (5 bases). The V end lost 1 base, the J end lost 5 bases, and 8 bases lay between the germline ends. The germline gives CDR1 SGHAT, CDR2 FQNNGV. The CDR3 runs to 13 residues. CDR3 loop: CASSLASRETQYF. The CDR3 nucleotides read TGTGCCAGCAGCTTAGCTAGCAGGGAGACCCAGTACTTC. Using reference TRBV11-2 and TRBJ2-5 for the parts outside the CDR3, the full variable domain is EAGVAQSPRYKIIEKRQSVAFWCNPISGHATLYWYQQILGQGPKLLIQFQNNGVVDDSQLPKDRFSAERLKGVDSTLKIQPAKLEDSAVYLCASSLASRETQYFGPGTRLLVL.

V usage is TRBV6-5 and J usage is TRBJ2-1, with 8 positions matching TRBD1. Per germline, CDR1 MNHEY and CDR2 SVGAGI. Germline trimming cut 6 bases from V and 9 bases from J; bases unmatched to any gene: 10. The CDR3 extends over 14 amino acids. The CDR3 protein is CASRGTGSSAEQFF. The DNA of the CDR3 is TGTGCCAGCAGGGGGACAGGCTCTAGCGCTGAGCAGTTCTTC.